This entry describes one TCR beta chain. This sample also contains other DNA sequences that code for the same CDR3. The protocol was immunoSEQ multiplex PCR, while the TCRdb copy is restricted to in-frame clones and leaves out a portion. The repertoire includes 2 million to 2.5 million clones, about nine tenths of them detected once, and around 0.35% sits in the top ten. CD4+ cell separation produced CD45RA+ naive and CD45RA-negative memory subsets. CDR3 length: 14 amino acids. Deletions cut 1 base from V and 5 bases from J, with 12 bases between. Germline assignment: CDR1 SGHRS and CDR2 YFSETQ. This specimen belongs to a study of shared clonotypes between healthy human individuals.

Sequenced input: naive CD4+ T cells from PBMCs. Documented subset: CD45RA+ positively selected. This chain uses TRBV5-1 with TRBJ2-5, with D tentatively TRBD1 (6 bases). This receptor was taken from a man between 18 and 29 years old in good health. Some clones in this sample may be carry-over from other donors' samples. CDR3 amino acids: CASSLLQGAETQYF. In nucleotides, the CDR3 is TGCGCCAGCAGCTTGTTACAGGGTGCGGAGACCCAGTACTTC. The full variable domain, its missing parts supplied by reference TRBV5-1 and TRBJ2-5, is KAGVTQTPRYLIKTRGQQVTLSCSPISGHRSVSWYQQTPGQGLQFLFEYFSETQRNKGNFPGRFSGRQFSNSRSEMNVSTLELGDSALYLCASSLLQGAETQYFGPGTRLLVL.